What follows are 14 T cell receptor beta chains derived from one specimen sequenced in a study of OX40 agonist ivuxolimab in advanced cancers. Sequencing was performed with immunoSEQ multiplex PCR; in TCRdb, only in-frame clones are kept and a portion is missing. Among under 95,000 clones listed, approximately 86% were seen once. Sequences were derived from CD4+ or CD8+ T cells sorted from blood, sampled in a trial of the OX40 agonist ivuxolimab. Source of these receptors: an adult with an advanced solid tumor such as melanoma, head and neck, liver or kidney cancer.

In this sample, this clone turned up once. The CDR3 bases are TGTGCCAGCAGCGCCCCGACAGGGCTCACTGAAGCTTTCTTT. Its protein product is CASSAPTGLTEAFF. This chain connects TRBV7-9 to TRBJ1-1, with TRBD1 identical over 7 bases. CDR1 and CDR2 (germline): SEHNR, FQNEAQ (reference sequence). The CDR3 has 14 amino acids. V lost 5 bases to trimming and J lost 4 bases; unmatched junction nucleotides: 7.

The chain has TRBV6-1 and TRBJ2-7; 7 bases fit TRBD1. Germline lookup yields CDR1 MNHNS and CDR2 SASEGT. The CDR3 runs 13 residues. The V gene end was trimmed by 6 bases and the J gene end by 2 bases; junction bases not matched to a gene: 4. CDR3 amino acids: CASRGDSTYEQYF. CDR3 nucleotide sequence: TGTGCCAGCAGAGGGGACAGTACCTACGAGCAGTACTTC.

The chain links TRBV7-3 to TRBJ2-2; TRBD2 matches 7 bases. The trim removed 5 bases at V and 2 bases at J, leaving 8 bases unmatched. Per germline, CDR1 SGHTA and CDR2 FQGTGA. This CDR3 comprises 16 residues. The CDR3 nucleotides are TGTGCCAGCAGCCCCCCCGGGGGGAGAAACACCGGGGAGCTGTTTTTT. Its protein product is CASSPPGGRNTGELFF.

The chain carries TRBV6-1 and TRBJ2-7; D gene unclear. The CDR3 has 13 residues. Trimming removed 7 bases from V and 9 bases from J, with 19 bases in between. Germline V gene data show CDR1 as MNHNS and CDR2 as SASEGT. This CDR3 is CASTPQAPRGQYF. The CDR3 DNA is TGTGCCAGCACCCCCCAGGCCCCTAGAGGGCAGTACTTC.

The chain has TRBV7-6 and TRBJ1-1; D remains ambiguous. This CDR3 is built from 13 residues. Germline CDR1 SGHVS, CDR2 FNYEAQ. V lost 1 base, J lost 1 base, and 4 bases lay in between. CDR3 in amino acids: CASSLVQNTEAFF. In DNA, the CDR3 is TGTGCCAGCAGCTTAGTGCAGAACACTGAAGCTTTCTTT.

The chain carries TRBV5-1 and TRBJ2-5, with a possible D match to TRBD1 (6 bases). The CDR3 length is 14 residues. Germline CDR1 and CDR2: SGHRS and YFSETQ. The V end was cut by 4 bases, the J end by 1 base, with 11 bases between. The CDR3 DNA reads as TGCGCCAGCAGCCCCGGGACATCCCAAGAGACCCAGTACTTC. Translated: CASSPGTSQETQYF. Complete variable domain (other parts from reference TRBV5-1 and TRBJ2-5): KAGVTQTPRYLIKTRGQQVTLSCSPISGHRSVSWYQQTPGQGLQFLFEYFSETQRNKGNFPGRFSGRQFSNSRSEMNVSTLELGDSALYLCASSPGTSQETQYFGPGTRLLVL.

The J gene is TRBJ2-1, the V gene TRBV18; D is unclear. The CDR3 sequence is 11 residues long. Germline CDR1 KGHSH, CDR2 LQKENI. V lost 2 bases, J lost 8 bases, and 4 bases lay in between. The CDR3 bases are TGTGCCAGCTCACCAGGCTATGAGCAGTTCTTC. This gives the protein CASSPGYEQFF. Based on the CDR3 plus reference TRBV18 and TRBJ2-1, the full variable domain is NAGVMQNPRHLVRRRGQEARLRCSPMKGHSHVYWYRQLPEEGLKFMVYLQKENIIDESGMPKERFSAEFPKEGPSILRIQQVVRGDSAAYFCASSPGYEQFFGPGTRLTVL.

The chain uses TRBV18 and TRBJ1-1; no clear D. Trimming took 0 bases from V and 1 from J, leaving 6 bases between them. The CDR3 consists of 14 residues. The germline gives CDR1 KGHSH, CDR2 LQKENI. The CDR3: CASSPPERNTEAFF. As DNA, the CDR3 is TGTGCCAGCTCACCACCGGAAAGGAACACTGAAGCTTTCTTT.

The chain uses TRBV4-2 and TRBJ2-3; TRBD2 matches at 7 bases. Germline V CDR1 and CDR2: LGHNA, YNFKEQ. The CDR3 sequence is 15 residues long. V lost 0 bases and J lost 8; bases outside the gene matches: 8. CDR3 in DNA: TGTGCCAGCAGCCAAGATATTGCGGGGGTGGGTACGCAGTATTTT. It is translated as CASSQDIAGVGTQYF.

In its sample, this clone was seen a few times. The CDR3 region has the DNA TGTGCCAGCAGCCCGAATCGGGAGGGGGCTGGTGGCAAAAACATTCAGTACTTC. Residues: CASSPNREGAGGKNIQYF. This chain links TRBV25-1 with TRBJ2-4; D might be TRBD2 (8 bases). Trimming pared 6 bases from V and 3 bases from J, leaving 24 bases between. This CDR3 is built from 18 residues. Germline V gene sequence: CDR1 MGHDK, CDR2 SYGVNS.

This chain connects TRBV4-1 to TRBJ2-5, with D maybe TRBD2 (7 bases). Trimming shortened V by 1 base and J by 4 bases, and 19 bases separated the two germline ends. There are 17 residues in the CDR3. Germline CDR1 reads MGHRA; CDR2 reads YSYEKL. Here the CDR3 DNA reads TGCGCCAGCAGCCAAGGAGAGGTCCGGGGGGCCAGAGAGACCCAGTACTTC. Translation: CASSQGEVRGARETQYF.

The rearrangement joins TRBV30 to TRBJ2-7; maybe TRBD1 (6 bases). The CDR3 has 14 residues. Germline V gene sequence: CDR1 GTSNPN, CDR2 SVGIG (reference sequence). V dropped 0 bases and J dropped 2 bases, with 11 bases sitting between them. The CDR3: CAWSVQGLTYEQYF. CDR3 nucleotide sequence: TGTGCCTGGAGTGTACAGGGCCTAACCTACGAGCAGTACTTC.

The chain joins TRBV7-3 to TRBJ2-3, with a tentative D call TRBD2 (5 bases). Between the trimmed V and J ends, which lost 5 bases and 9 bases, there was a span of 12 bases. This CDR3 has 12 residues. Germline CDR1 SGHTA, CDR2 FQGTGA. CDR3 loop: CASSASDSTQYF. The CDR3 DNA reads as TGTGCCAGCAGCGCATCGGACTCCACGCAGTATTTT.

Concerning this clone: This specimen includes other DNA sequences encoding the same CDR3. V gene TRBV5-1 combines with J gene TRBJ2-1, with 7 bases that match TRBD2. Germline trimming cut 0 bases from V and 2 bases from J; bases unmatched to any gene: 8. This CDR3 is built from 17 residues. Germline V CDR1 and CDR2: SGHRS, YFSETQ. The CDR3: CASSLGSLAVTYNEQFF. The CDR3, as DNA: TGCGCCAGCAGCTTGGGGTCTCTAGCGGTGACCTACAATGAGCAGTTCTTC.